The TCR beta chain under discussion was sequenced for a study of post-analysis software for immune sequencing data (dated by TCRdb to between 2014 and 2017). The study in broad terms: Recorded disease courses included relapsing-remitting, secondary progressive and progressive-relapsing multiple sclerosis, with some patients lacking subtype annotation. The patient repertoires were set against 10 to 11 previously published healthy control repertoires from donors whose ages ranged from 6 to 25 years. A subset of samples was prepared in parallel using single-end sample barcoding, then pooled and co-amplified after Illumina adapter ligation.

The library was obtained by PCR. Sequencing used an Illumina HiSeq 2500. To reduce PCR and sequencing biases, unique molecular identifiers were built into the TCR beta cDNA libraries. About 500,000 cDNA molecules were obtained for every 1 to 10 million input T cells, so each molecule roughly corresponded to one T cell. The patient libraries were prepared and sequenced using the same protocol as the earlier healthy control dataset. Samples belonging to the same batch were prepared together, multiplexed and sequenced on a shared HiSeq lane. Per the source publication's procedure: Raw barcoded reads were processed with MIGEC, discarding single-read molecular identifier groups before consensus assembly and CDR3 extraction. VDJtools was used for post-analysis of the clonotype tables, and diversity was normalized by down-sampling every dataset to the size of the smallest sample. In repertoire overlap clustering, CDR3 amino acid sequences, but not nucleotide sequences, were matched to correct batch-related cross-sample contamination. TCRdb reanalyzed the raw reads on its own, using fastp at Q25 for trimming and MiXCR for clone calling, and kept in-frame beta chains. Each CDR3 protein gets just one entry, which takes the most common genes and DNA from the rows behind it. TCRdb's processing, not the authors' own work, is the source of the V and J calls. This sample holds roughly 800,000 distinct CDR3 sequences; 40% to 55% were observed only once. The leading ten clones occupy roughly 5.2% of the sample.

TCR beta repertoires were profiled from peripheral blood of 10 to 15 young patients with multiple sclerosis to demonstrate the VDJtools post-analysis software. The multiple sclerosis patients were children and adolescents between about 6 and 16 years of age. What the study reported, not specific to this receptor: Strong co-clustering of samples prepared in the same batch was shown by direct clustering with F measure, prompting a batch-effect correction. Significantly lower normalized Chao1 diversity was found in multiple sclerosis patients than in controls, suggesting substantial peripheral T-cell clonal expansion. Patients showed significantly higher frequencies than controls for 4 or 5 TRBV segments, among them TRBV5-6, TRBV5-1 and TRBV20-1. The control group was slightly older than the multiple sclerosis patient group.

From its cysteine to its phenylalanine, the CDR3 spans 17 amino acids. Just the 51-base CDR3 DNA is kept, in frame starting at base 1. Trimming accounts for 0 bases at V and 0 bases at J, while the number of junction bases matched to no gene is 5. The germline V gene gives CDR1 as ENHRY and CDR2 as SYGVKD. On this clonotype itself: Its antigen remains undetermined. Qualities for individual bases were not recorded, and no much larger clone is one base off.

The origin of this receptor is a girl aged 10-17 years with multiple sclerosis. Sequenced input: blood. The V and J genes are TRBV10-3 and TRBJ2-1; the central 7 bases match TRBD2. The CDR3 region: CAISESREGRSYNEQFF. Here is the DNA: TGTGCCATCAGTGAGTCGAGGGAGGGACGCTCCTACAATGAGCAGTTCTTC.